The following is a T cell receptor (beta chain) sequence with its context. The antigen remains unidentified. This sample was taken from a study of radiation and T cells in renal cell carcinoma. Treatment in this sample: 15 Gy SBRT to primary tumor, nephrectomy 4 weeks later. Nephrectomy followed 15 Gy stereotactic body radiation by 4 weeks. Assay: immunoSEQ multiplex PCR; the TCRdb copy retains only in-frame clones and omits some. The sample lists fewer than 25,000 clones; around 52% were seen once. The germline CDR1 and CDR2 sequences are SGHAT and FQNNGV. With V trimmed by 5 bases and J by 5 bases, 5 bases remained unmatched. The CDR3 runs 15 residues. General study points: Compared with controls, irradiated tumors showed greater TCR clonality. Intratumoral heterogeneity was not captured in these approximately 0.91 g regions. Compared with controls, irradiated tumors had more, larger dominant CDR3 motifs.

The rearrangement uses TRBV11-2 and TRBJ1-4; 10 nucleotides match TRBD1. The sample consisted of tumor tissue, taken from a patient whose treatment included radiotherapy and nephrectomy. This sequence originates from a woman aged 50 to 60 with renal cell carcinoma. The DNA for the CDR3 is TGTGCCAGCAGCCAGGGGACAGGGGCGAATGAAAAACTGTTTTTT. This gives the protein CASSQGTGANEKLFF. Variable domain in full (rest from reference TRBV11-2 and TRBJ1-4): EAGVAQSPRYKIIEKRQSVAFWCNPISGHATLYWYQQILGQGPKLLIQFQNNGVVDDSQLPKDRFSAERLKGVDSTLKIQPAKLEDSAVYLCASSQGTGANEKLFFGSGTQLSVL.